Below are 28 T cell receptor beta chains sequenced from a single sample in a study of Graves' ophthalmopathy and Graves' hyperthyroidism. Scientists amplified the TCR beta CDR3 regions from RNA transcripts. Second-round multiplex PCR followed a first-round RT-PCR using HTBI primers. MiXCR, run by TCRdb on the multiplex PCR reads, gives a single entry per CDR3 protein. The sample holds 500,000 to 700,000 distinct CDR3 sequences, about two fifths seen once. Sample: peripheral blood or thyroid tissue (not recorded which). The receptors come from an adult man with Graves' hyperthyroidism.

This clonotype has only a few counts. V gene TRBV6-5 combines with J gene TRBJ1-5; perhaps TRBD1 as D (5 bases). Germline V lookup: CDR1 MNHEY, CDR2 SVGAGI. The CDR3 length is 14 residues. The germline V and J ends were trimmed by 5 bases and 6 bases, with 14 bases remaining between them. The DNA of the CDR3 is TGTGCCAGCAGTGACAGCCCGGCAGGTCAGCCCCAGCATTTT. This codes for CASSDSPAGQPQHF.

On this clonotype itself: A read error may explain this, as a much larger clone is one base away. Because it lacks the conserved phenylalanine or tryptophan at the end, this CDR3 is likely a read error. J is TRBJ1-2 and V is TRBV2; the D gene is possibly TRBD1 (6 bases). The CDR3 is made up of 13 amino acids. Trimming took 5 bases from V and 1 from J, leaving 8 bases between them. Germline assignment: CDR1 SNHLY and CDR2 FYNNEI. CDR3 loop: CASSWDNNYGYTS. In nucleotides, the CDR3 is TGTGCCAGCAGTTGGGACAATAACTATGGCTACACCTCC.

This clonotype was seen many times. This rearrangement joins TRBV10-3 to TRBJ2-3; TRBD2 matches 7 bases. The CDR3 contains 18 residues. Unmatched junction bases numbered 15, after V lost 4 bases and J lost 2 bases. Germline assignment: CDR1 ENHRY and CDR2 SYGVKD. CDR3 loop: CAISGGQRDHEYTDTQYF. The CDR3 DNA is TGTGCCATCAGTGGTGGCCAGCGGGACCACGAGTACACAGATACGCAGTATTTT.

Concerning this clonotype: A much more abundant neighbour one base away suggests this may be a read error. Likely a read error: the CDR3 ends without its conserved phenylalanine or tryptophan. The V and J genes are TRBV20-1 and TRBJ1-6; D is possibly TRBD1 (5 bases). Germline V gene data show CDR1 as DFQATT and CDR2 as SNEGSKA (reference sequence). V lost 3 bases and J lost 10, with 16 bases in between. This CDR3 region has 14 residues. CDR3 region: CSASIEPGNSPLHL. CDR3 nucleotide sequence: TGCAGTGCTAGCATCGAGCCAGGGAACTCACCCCTCCACCTT.

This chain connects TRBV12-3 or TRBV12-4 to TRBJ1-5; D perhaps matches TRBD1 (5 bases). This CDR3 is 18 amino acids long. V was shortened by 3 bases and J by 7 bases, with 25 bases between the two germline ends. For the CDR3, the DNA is TGTGCCAGCAGTTTCAGTATTTCGGGACCCGGACGGGACCAGCCCCAGCATTTT. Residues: CASSFSISGPGRDQPQHF.

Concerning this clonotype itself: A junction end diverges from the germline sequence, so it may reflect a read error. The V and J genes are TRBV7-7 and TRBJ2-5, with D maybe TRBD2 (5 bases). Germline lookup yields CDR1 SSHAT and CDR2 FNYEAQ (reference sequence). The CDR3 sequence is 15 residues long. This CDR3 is CASSLARTLQETQYF. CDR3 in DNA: TGTGCTAGCAGCTTAGCGCGGACCCTCCAAGAGACCCAGTACTTC.

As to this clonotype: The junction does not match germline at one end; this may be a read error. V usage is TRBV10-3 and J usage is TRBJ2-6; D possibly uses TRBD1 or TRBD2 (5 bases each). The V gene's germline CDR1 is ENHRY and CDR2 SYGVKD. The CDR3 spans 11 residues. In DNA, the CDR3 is TGTGCCATCGGGACGGGGAACACTGAAGCTTTC. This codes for CAIGTGNTEAF.

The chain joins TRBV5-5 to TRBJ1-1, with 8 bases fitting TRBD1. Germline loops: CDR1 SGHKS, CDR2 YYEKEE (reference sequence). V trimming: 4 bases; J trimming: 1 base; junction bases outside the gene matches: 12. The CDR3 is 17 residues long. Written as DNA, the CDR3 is TGTGCCAGCAGCACCAGCCACCGACAGGGGTGGAACACTGAAGCTTTCTTT. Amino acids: CASSTSHRQGWNTEAFF. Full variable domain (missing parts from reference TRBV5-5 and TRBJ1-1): DAGVTQSPTHLIKTRGQQVTLRCSPISGHKSVSWYQQVLGQGPQFIFQYYEKEERGRGNFPDRFSARQFPNYSSELNVNALLLGDSALYLCASSTSHRQGWNTEAFFGQGTRLTVV.

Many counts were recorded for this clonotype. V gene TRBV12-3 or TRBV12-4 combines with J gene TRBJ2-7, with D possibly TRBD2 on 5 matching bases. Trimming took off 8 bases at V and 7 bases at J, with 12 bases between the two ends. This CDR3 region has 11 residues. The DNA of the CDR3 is TGTGCCAGCGGGTGGGGAGAGGAGCAGTACTTC. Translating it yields CASGWGEEQYF.

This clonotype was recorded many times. The CDR3 coding sequence is TGCAGCGCTCCGGCGGGAGACAGCTATGGCTACACCTTC. The encoded protein is CSAPAGDSYGYTF. The chain uses TRBV29-1 and TRBJ1-2; the D gene is possibly TRBD1 (5 bases). Trimming stripped 7 bases from V and 4 bases from J, with 16 bases between. The CDR3 is 13 residues long. Germline assignment: CDR1 SQVTM and CDR2 ANQGSEA.

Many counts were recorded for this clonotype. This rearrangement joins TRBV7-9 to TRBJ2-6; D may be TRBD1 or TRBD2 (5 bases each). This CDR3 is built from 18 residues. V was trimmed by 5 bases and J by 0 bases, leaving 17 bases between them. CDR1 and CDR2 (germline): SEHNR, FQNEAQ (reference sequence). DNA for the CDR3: TGTGCCAGCAGCGGTCCCGGGACGCGGGTCTCTGGGGCCAACGTCCTGACTTTC. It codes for CASSGPGTRVSGANVLTF.

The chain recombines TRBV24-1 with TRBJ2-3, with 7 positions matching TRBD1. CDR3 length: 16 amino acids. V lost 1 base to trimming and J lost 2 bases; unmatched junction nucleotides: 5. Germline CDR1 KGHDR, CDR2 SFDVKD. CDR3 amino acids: CATSDFVTGATDTQYF. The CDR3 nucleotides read TGTGCCACCAGTGATTTCGTAACAGGGGCCACAGATACGCAGTATTTT.

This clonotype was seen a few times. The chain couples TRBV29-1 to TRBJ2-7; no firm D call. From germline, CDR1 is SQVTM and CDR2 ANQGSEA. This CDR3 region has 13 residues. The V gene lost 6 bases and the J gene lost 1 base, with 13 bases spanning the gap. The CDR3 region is CSVRTDGSYEQYF. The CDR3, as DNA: TGCAGCGTCCGGACGGACGGATCCTACGAGCAGTACTTC.

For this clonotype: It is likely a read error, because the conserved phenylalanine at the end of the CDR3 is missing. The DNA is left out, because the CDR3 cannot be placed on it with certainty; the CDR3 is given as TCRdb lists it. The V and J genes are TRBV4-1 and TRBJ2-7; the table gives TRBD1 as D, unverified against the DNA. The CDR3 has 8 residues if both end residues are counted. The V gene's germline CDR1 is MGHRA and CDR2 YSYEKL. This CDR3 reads CASSQVRT.

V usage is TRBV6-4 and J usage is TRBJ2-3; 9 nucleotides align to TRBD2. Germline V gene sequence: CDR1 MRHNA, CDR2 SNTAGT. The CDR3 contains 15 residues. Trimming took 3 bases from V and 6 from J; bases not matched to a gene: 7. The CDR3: CASSESAGGRDTQYF. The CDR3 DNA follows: TGTGCCAGCAGTGAATCGGCGGGGGGGCGTGATACGCAGTATTTT.

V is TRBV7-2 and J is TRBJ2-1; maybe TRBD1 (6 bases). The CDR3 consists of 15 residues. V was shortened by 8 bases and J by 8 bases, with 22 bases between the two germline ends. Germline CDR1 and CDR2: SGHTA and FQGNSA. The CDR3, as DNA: TGTGCCAGCGGTGCATCCGCAGGGGTTGGCCATGAGCAGTTCTTC. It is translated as CASGASAGVGHEQFF.

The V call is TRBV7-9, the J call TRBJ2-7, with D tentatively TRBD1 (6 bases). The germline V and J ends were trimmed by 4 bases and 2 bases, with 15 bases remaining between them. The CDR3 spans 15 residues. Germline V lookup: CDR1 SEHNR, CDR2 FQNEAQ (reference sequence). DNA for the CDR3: TGTGCCAGCAGCTCCGACGGGACACACGCCTACGAGCAGTACTTC. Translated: CASSSDGTHAYEQYF.

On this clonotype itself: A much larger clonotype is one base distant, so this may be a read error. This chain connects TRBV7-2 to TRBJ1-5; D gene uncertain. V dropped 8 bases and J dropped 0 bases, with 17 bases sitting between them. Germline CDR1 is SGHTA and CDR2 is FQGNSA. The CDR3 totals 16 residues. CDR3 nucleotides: TGTGCCAGCCGCCCAACCGGAGGTGATAGCAATCAGCCCCAGCATTTT. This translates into CASRPTGGDSNQPQHF.

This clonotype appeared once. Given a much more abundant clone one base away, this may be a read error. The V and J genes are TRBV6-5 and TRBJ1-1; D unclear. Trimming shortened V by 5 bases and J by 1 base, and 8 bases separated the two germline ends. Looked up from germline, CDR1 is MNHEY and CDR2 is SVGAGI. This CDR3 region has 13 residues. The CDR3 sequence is CASSEHRNTEAFF. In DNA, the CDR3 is TGTGCCAGCAGTGAACATCGGAACACTGAAGCTTTCTTT.

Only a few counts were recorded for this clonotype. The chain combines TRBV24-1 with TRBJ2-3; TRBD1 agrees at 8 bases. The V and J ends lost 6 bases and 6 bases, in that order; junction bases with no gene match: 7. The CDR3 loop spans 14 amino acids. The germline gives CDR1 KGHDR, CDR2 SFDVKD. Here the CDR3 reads CATSNQGALDTQYF. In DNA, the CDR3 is TGTGCCACCAGTAACCAGGGGGCCTTGGATACGCAGTATTTT.

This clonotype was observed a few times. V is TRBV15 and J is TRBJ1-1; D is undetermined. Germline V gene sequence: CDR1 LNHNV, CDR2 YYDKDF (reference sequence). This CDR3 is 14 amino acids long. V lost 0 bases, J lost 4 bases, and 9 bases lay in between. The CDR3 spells CATSRDYSTTEAFF. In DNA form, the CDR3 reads TGTGCCACCAGCAGAGATTATAGTACCACTGAAGCTTTCTTT.

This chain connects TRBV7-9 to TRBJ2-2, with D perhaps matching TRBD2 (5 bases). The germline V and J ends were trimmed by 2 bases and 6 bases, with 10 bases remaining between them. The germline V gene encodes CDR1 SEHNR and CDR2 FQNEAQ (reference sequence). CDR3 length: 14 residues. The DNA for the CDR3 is TGTGCCAGCAGCTTAATCGGGAATCCCGGGGAGCTGTTTTTT. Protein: CASSLIGNPGELFF.

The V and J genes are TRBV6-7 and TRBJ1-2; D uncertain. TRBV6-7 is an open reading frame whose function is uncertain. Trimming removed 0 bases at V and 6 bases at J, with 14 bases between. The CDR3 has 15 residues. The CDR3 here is CASSYSSFGYHGYTF. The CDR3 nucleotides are TGTGCCAGCAGTTACTCGAGCTTCGGGTATCATGGCTACACCTTC.

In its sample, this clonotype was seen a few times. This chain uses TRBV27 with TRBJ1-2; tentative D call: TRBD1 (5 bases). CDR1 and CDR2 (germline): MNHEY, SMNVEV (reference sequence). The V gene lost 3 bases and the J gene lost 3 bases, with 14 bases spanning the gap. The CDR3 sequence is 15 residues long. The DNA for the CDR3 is TGTGCCAGCAGTTTCAGCGGGGGGGGGTACTATGGCTACACCTTC. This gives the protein CASSFSGGGYYGYTF.

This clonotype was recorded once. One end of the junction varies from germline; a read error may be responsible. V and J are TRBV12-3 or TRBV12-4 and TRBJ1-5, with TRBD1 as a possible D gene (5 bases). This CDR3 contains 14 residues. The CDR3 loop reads CASSYRQEDQLQHF. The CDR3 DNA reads TGTGCCAGCAGTTACAGGCAGGAGGACCAGCTCCAGCATTTT.

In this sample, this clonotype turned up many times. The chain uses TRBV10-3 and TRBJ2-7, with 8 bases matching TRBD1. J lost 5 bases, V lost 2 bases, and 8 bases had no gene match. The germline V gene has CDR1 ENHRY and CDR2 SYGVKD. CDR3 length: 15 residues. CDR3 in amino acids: CAISEDRGRIHEQYF. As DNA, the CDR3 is TGTGCCATCAGTGAGGACAGGGGTCGGATCCACGAGCAGTACTTC.

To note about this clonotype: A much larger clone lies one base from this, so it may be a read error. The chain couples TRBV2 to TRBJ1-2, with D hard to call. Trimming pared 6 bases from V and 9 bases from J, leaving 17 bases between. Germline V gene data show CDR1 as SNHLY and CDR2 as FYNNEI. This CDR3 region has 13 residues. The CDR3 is CASSFDRMRSYTF. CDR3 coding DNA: TGTGCCAGCAGCTTCGATCGGATGAGAAGCTACACCTTC. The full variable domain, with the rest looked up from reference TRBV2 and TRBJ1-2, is EPEVTQTPSHQVTQMGQEVILRCVPISNHLYFYWYRQILGQKVEFLVSFYNNEISEKSEIFDDQFSVERPDGSNFTLKIRSTKLEDSAMYFCASSFDRMRSYTFGSGTRLTVV.

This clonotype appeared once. The CDR3 coding sequence is TGTGCCAGCAGCTTAGATCTACCAGGGTGCACTGAAGCTTTCTTT. Amino acid sequence: CASSLDLPGCTEAFF. The genes are TRBV11-2 and TRBJ1-1; tentatively, D is TRBD1 (5 bases). The CDR3 totals 15 residues. The V gene's germline CDR1 is SGHAT and CDR2 FQNNGV. V was cut by 0 bases and J by 4 bases, with 12 bases left in between.